This T cell receptor (beta chain) was obtained from a study of cytomegalovirus exposure and HLA in healthy donors. Concerning this clone itself: Its antigen remains unidentified.

The study ran its PCR with 60 Vbeta and 13 Jbeta primers. Sequencing used immunoSEQ multiplex PCR; TCRdb keeps in-frame clones, though not all of them. The sample lists about 95,000 clones; around 84% were seen once. Overall study results and limits: In a later analysis, an Asian-associated ancestry cluster reportedly showed fewer N-insertions than the approximately 620-donor mean. Most TCR sequences showed up rarely, but some public TCRs showed up in many donors. Reports described diagnosis of cytomegalovirus status by the classifier as highly specific and sensitive.

Specimen: PBMCs. The sequence came from a woman aged 40 to 50 in good health and CMV-seropositive.

In DNA form, the CDR3 reads TGCGCCAGCAGCCAAGTCCTCCCCCCCAGGGTTAACACTGAAGCTTTCTTT. Protein product: CASSQVLPPRVNTEAFF. This rearrangement joins TRBV4-1 to TRBJ1-1, with D perhaps TRBD1 (5 bases). The V and J ends lost 1 base and 2 bases respectively, with 17 bases between them. From germline, CDR1 is MGHRA and CDR2 YSYEKL. The CDR3 runs to 17 residues.